The 29 T cell receptor beta chains below all came from one sample that was sequenced in a study of cytomegalovirus exposure and HLA in healthy donors. 60 Vbeta and 13 Jbeta primers were used in PCR. Sequencing was performed with immunoSEQ multiplex PCR; in TCRdb, only in-frame clones are kept and a portion is missing. The repertoire holds about 130,000 clones, with over 80% as singletons. Sequencing was carried out using PBMCs. The receptors were gathered from a boy aged 10-17 years in good health and CMV-seronegative.

The V gene is TRBV9, the J gene TRBJ1-1; 9 nucleotides match TRBD1. V gave up 4 bases and J gave up 5 bases; unmatched junction bases: 3. The CDR3 has 13 amino acids. Germline loops: CDR1 SGDLS, CDR2 YYNGEE. CDR3 amino acids: CASSRGTGTEAFF. CDR3 DNA: TGTGCCAGCAGCCGAGGGACAGGGACTGAAGCTTTCTTT.

This clone was seen a single time. The V gene is TRBV2, the J gene TRBJ2-1; 10 bases agree with TRBD2. Germline V gene sequence: CDR1 SNHLY, CDR2 FYNNEI. This CDR3 contains 15 residues. The ends lost 7 bases at V and 6 bases at J; junction bases unmatched: 9. Written as DNA, the CDR3 is TGTGCCAGCACCGAACGAGCGGGAGGGCCCAATGAGCAGTTCTTC. Protein sequence: CASTERAGGPNEQFF. The complete variable domain, with remaining parts taken from reference TRBV2 and TRBJ2-1, reads EPEVTQTPSHQVTQMGQEVILRCVPISNHLYFYWYRQILGQKVEFLVSFYNNEISEKSEIFDDQFSVERPDGSNFTLKIRSTKLEDSAMYFCASTERAGGPNEQFFGPGTRLTVL.

The V call is TRBV15, the J call TRBJ2-3; 9 bases fit TRBD2. The J segment lost 15 bases and the V segment lost 0 bases, leaving 10 bases of the junction unmatched. Germline assignment: CDR1 LNHNV and CDR2 YYDKDF (reference sequence). The CDR3 spans 14 residues. CDR3 bases: TGTGCCACCAGCAGAGATCGGGCGGGAGGGCCAAACTATTTT. It translates to CATSRDRAGGPNYF.

A single count supports this clone. The chain has TRBV19 and TRBJ1-2; D may be TRBD1 (6 bases). Trimming took off 1 base at V and 4 bases at J, with 13 bases between the two ends. Per the germline V gene, CDR1 is LNHDA and CDR2 is SQIVND (reference sequence). The CDR3 runs to 15 residues. CDR3 DNA sequence: TGTGCCAGTAGTATAGTGCGGACAGTCCTCTATGGCTACACCTTC. Translating it yields CASSIVRTVLYGYTF.

CDR3 sequence (DNA): TGTGCCATGAACCGGGACAGGCCTTATGGCTACACCTTC. Translating it yields CAMNRDRPYGYTF. V usage is TRBV10-3 and J usage is TRBJ1-2; 8 nucleotides match TRBD1. J lost 5 bases, V lost 9 bases, and 8 bases had no gene match. Germline CDR1 reads ENHRY; CDR2 reads SYGVKD. CDR3 length equals 13 residues.

This clone showed up just once. The rearrangement links TRBV7-3 to TRBJ2-2, with D hard to call. This CDR3 contains 13 residues. V gave up 1 base and J gave up 5 bases, with 5 bases separating them. Germline CDR1 reads SGHTA; CDR2 reads FQGTGA. The CDR3: CASSLISTGELFF. CDR3 sequence (DNA): TGTGCCAGCAGCTTAATCAGTACCGGGGAGCTGTTTTTT.

The gene calls are TRBV5-4 and TRBJ2-7; no firm D call. The germline V and J ends were trimmed by 4 bases and 0 bases, with 14 bases remaining between them. The V gene's germline CDR1 is SGHNT and CDR2 YYREEE (reference sequence). The CDR3 consists of 15 residues. The chain's CDR3 is CASSPSPQSSYEQYF. The DNA of the CDR3 is TGTGCCAGCAGCCCCTCCCCACAGAGCTCCTACGAGCAGTACTTC.

This chain uses TRBV7-2 with TRBJ2-3; 14 bases line up with TRBD2. The CDR3 has 18 residues. Germline V CDR1 and CDR2: SGHTA, FQGNSA. Trimming took 1 base from V and 3 from J; bases not matched to a gene: 6. Here the CDR3 DNA reads TGTGCCAGCAGCTTAGTAGGGACTAGCGGGAGAAGGACAGATACGCAGTATTTT. Its translation is CASSLVGTSGRRTDTQYF.

The chain links TRBV23-1 to TRBJ1-5, with TRBD1 as a possible D gene (5 bases). TRBV23-1 is an ORF; its function is uncertain. The ends were cut back, 0 bases at V and 5 bases at J, with 11 bases in the middle. CDR3 length equals 15 residues. The DNA of the CDR3 is TGCGCCAGCAGTCAATCGGGGCGCCGGTATCAGCCCCAGCATTTT. Its protein is CASSQSGRRYQPQHF.

The chain recombines TRBV5-8 with TRBJ2-5; TRBD2 agrees at 7 bases. Germline V gene lookup returns CDR1 SGHTS and CDR2 YDEGEE. The CDR3 runs to 14 residues. The J segment lost 7 bases and the V segment lost 4 bases, leaving 10 bases of the junction unmatched. CDR3 loop: CASSHRDYEATQYF. CDR3 DNA: TGTGCCAGCAGCCACCGGGACTACGAAGCGACCCAGTACTTC. Based on the CDR3 plus reference TRBV5-8 and TRBJ2-5, the full variable domain is EAGVTQSPTHLIKTRGQQATLRCSPISGHTSVYWYQQALGLGLQFLLWYDEGEERNRGNFPPRFSGRQFPNYSSELNVNALELEDSALYLCASSHRDYEATQYFGPGTRLLVL.

The chain employs TRBV13 and TRBJ1-1; 9 positions match TRBD1. The CDR3 spans 15 residues. The germline CDR1 and CDR2 sequences are PRHDT and FYEKMQ (reference sequence). Losses at the gene ends were 0 bases for V and 2 bases for J; bases not matched to a gene: 1. CDR3 protein: CASSLGDRGNTEAFF. CDR3 coding DNA: TGTGCCAGCAGCTTAGGGGACAGGGGTAACACTGAAGCTTTCTTT.

The chain employs TRBV2 and TRBJ2-7; D is possibly TRBD2 (6 bases). V was shortened by 6 bases and J by 7 bases, with 10 bases between the two germline ends. CDR3 length: 11 residues. Per the germline V gene, CDR1 is SNHLY and CDR2 is FYNNEI. CDR3 amino acids: CASRGGREQYF. As DNA, the CDR3 is TGTGCCAGCAGGGGAGGTAGGGAGCAGTACTTC.

This chain joins TRBV2 and TRBJ1-2; TRBD1 matches 7 bases. Per the germline V gene, CDR1 is SNHLY and CDR2 is FYNNEI. The CDR3 extends over 11 amino acids. V lost 6 bases, J lost 8 bases, and 3 bases stayed unmatched. CDR3 loop: CASRQGDGYTF. The CDR3 coding sequence is TGTGCCAGCAGGCAGGGGGACGGCTACACCTTC.

J is TRBJ2-1 and V is TRBV29-1; 7 nucleotides align to TRBD1. This CDR3 comprises 13 residues. The trim removed 7 bases at V and 2 bases at J, leaving 5 bases unmatched. In germline, CDR1 is SQVTM, CDR2 ANQGSEA. CDR3 DNA: TGCAGCGGAAACAGGGGACCCTACAATGAGCAGTTCTTC. This translates into CSGNRGPYNEQFF.

V usage is TRBV2 and J usage is TRBJ1-5; D remains unclear. The germline V gene has CDR1 SNHLY and CDR2 FYNNEI. V shed 7 bases and J shed 0 bases, with 7 bases lying between them. This CDR3 is built from 13 residues. In DNA form, the CDR3 reads TGTGCCAGCATGTCGTATAGCAATCAGCCCCAGCATTTT. This sequence encodes CASMSYSNQPQHF.

The sample holds one count of this clone. This CDR3 is CASSFHRGTQYF. CDR3 bases: TGTGCCAGCAGCTTTCACAGGGGGACCCAGTACTTC. The J gene is TRBJ2-5, the V gene TRBV7-8; 7 bases agree with TRBD1. The V and J ends lost 3 bases and 7 bases, in that order; junction bases with no gene match: 2. From germline, CDR1 is SGHVS and CDR2 FQNEAQ. This CDR3 has 12 residues.

This chain joins TRBV7-8 and TRBJ2-7; 7 bases match TRBD2. Germline loops: CDR1 SGHVS, CDR2 FQNEAQ. The CDR3 loop spans 14 amino acids. V lost 5 bases to trimming and J lost 5 bases; unmatched junction nucleotides: 9. The DNA for the CDR3 is TGTGCCAGCAGCATCGGGAGGCCCACCAACGAGCAGTACTTC. This codes for CASSIGRPTNEQYF.

The V call is TRBV4-1, the J call TRBJ2-3, with 8 bases matching TRBD2. V shed 1 base and J 5 bases; nucleotides not matched to a gene: 17. This CDR3 is built from 19 residues. Germline V gene sequence: CDR1 MGHRA, CDR2 YSYEKL. As DNA, the CDR3 is TGCGCCAGCAGCCAAGGATTAATACCGGGACTAGGATCATTAGATACGCAGTATTTT. Translated: CASSQGLIPGLGSLDTQYF.

The chain uses TRBV5-1 and TRBJ1-2; a weak D match, TRBD1 (5 bases). Germline CDR1 and CDR2: SGHRS and YFSETQ. Trimming removed 4 bases at V and 8 bases at J, with 18 bases between. CDR3 length: 14 residues. The DNA of the CDR3 is TGCGCCAGCAGCGCAGGGCTCGGGTCTAGAGGCTACACCTTC. It translates to CASSAGLGSRGYTF.

The rearrangement uses TRBV15 and TRBJ2-5; 10 nucleotides line up with TRBD1. The CDR3 loop spans 14 amino acids. V shed 2 bases, J shed 5 bases, and the junction held 2 bases outside the gene matches. In germline, CDR1 is LNHNV, CDR2 YYDKDF (reference sequence). The DNA for the CDR3 is TGTGCCACCAGCAGAAAGGACAGGGGGGAGACCCAGTACTTC. Its protein is CATSRKDRGETQYF.

This clone was seen just once. The rearrangement uses TRBV5-1 and TRBJ2-1; 10 nucleotides match TRBD2. Germline V gene lookup returns CDR1 SGHRS and CDR2 YFSETQ. Trimming removed 7 bases from V and 9 bases from J; junction bases left unmatched: 10. The CDR3 covers 14 residues. The CDR3 bases are TGCGCCAGCGGTTTAGCGGGAGGTGGGGGTGAGCAGTTCTTC. Translated, it gives CASGLAGGGGEQFF.

The chain links TRBV27 to TRBJ1-1; D unclear. CDR1 is MNHEY and CDR2 is SMNVEV in the germline V gene (reference sequence). The CDR3 loop spans 14 amino acids. V gave up 6 bases and J gave up 3 bases, with 14 bases separating them. CDR3 residues: CASSPASMDTEAFF. The CDR3 DNA is TGTGCCAGCAGCCCCGCGTCGATGGACACTGAAGCTTTCTTT.

V gene TRBV5-1 combines with J gene TRBJ2-1; 9 bases line up with TRBD2. J lost 8 bases, V lost 4 bases, and 10 bases had no gene match. The CDR3 runs 15 residues. Germline V gives CDR1 SGHRS, CDR2 YFSETQ. CDR3 DNA sequence: TGCGCCAGCAGCCCGTCGGGGGCTAGCGGGGATGAGCAGTTCTTC. Translated: CASSPSGASGDEQFF.

The rearrangement links TRBV5-1 to TRBJ1-5; TRBD1 agrees at 9 bases. The CDR3 contains 16 residues. Trimming cost V 1 base and J 2 bases; bases outside gene matches: 4. Germline assignment: CDR1 SGHRS and CDR2 YFSETQ. This chain's CDR3 is CASSLTGGEGNQPQHF. DNA for the CDR3: TGCGCCAGCAGCTTGACAGGGGGCGAAGGCAATCAGCCCCAGCATTTT.

The rearrangement links TRBV6-1 to TRBJ1-2; possibly TRBD1 for D (6 bases). Germline V gene data show CDR1 as MNHNS and CDR2 as SASEGT. The length of the CDR3 is 14 residues. V lost 7 bases and J lost 1, with 13 bases in between. In DNA, the CDR3 is TGTGCCAGCACTTTGGACAGTCTTAACTATGGCTACACCTTC. Translation: CASTLDSLNYGYTF.

This clone was picked up a small number of times. CDR3 loop: CASISTGMGYWGTEAFF. In nucleotides, the CDR3 is TGTGCCAGCATCTCGACAGGGATGGGATACTGGGGCACTGAAGCTTTCTTT. The V call is TRBV27, the J call TRBJ1-1, with 7 nucleotides matching TRBD1. Germline assignment: CDR1 MNHEY and CDR2 SMNVEV (reference sequence). V was clipped by 7 bases and J by 4 bases; unmatched bases: 18. The CDR3 has 17 amino acids.

This clone was counted a single time. The chain is built from TRBV5-1 and TRBJ2-1; D perhaps matches TRBD2 (6 bases). The CDR3 has 15 residues. Trimming took off 1 base at V and 0 bases at J, with 8 bases between the two ends. Germline assignment: CDR1 SGHRS and CDR2 YFSETQ. This CDR3 reads CASSLTEGSYNEQFF. Written as DNA, the CDR3 is TGCGCCAGCAGCTTGACGGAGGGCTCCTACAATGAGCAGTTCTTC.

The V call is TRBV4-1, the J call TRBJ1-2; 7 nucleotides line up with TRBD1. CDR3 length: 16 amino acids. Germline CDR1 is MGHRA and CDR2 is YSYEKL. Trimming at V came to 1 base and at J to 6 bases, leaving 11 bases not matched to a gene. The CDR3 bases are TGCGCCAGCAGCCAAGGTACCGGACAGGAGTACGATGGCTACACCTTC. Translated, it gives CASSQGTGQEYDGYTF.

The chain has TRBV5-1 and TRBJ2-5; 9 nucleotides align to TRBD2. V shed 4 bases and J 5 bases; nucleotides not matched to a gene: 15. CDR1 is SGHRS and CDR2 is YFSETQ in the germline V gene. This CDR3 has 17 residues. CDR3 in DNA: TGCGCCAGCAGCCCAGGGGTAGCGGGAGTCAGCGGGGAGACCCAGTACTTC. The encoded protein is CASSPGVAGVSGETQYF.